This entry lists 8 T cell receptor beta chains sequenced from one sample in a study of blood T cell repertoires in COVID-19. Data came from immunoSEQ multiplex PCR; TCRdb stores just in-frame clones and leaves some out. The sample has roughly 700,000 clones, around 90% seen once. The source material was peripheral blood. The receptors originated from a woman younger than 35 with acute or convalescent COVID-19.

This clone came up a few times. The chain is built from TRBV19 and TRBJ1-3; D perhaps matches TRBD1 (5 bases). Germline V CDR1 and CDR2: LNHDA, SQIVND (reference sequence). The CDR3 loop spans 15 amino acids. The V gene lost 9 bases and the J gene lost 4 bases, with 19 bases spanning the gap. DNA of the CDR3: TGTGCCAGGTGGCTTTGGGGCTATTCAGGAAACACCATATATTTT. As protein: CARWLWGYSGNTIYF. Drawing the rest from reference TRBV19 and TRBJ1-3, the complete variable domain is DGGITQSPKYLFRKEGQNVTLSCEQNLNHDAMYWYRQDPGQGLRLIYYSQIVNDFQKGDIAEGYSVSREKKESFPLTVTSAQKNPTAFYLCARWLWGYSGNTIYFGEGSWLTVV.

This chain connects TRBV6-6 to TRBJ1-4; no definite D call. CDR3 length equals 15 residues. Germline CDR1 and CDR2: MNHNY and SVGAGI (reference sequence). The V gene lost 4 bases and the J gene lost 8 bases, with 17 bases spanning the gap. The CDR3 DNA reads as TGTGCCAGCAGTTTGGGCCTCCGGGAGGAGGAAAAACTGTTTTTT. It codes for CASSLGLREEEKLFF.

The rearrangement links TRBV29-1 to TRBJ2-4; no clear D. The CDR3 consists of 12 residues. Trimming pared 6 bases from V and 9 bases from J, leaving 15 bases between. Germline V gene data show CDR1 as SQVTM and CDR2 as ANQGSEA. The CDR3 loop is CSVAVDSGIQYF. DNA of the CDR3: TGCAGCGTAGCTGTTGATTCCGGCATTCAGTACTTC. The complete variable domain, with remaining parts taken from reference TRBV29-1 and TRBJ2-4, reads SAVISQKPSRDICQRGTSLTIQCQVDSQVTMMFWYRQQPGQSLTLIATANQGSEATYESGFVIDKFPISRPNLTFSTLTVSNMSPEDSSIYLCSVAVDSGIQYFGAGTRLSVL.

This sequence joins TRBV4-3 and TRBJ2-7, with a weak D call TRBD2 (5 bases). V dropped 3 bases and J dropped 1 base, with 16 bases sitting between them. Per germline, CDR1 LGHNA and CDR2 YSLEER. The CDR3 is 16 residues long. Written as DNA, the CDR3 is TGCGCCAGCAGCCAGGTTGGCGGGCTGGGTTCCTACGAGCAGTACTTC. Its translation: CASSQVGGLGSYEQYF.

This sequence joins TRBV6-2 or TRBV6-3 and TRBJ2-7; possibly TRBD2 for D (7 bases). The CDR3 consists of 16 residues. CDR1 and CDR2 from the germline V gene are MNHEY and SVGEGT. Trimming took 4 bases from V and 3 from J, leaving 19 bases between them. The CDR3 is CASSFPRGANLYEQYF. The CDR3 region has the DNA TGTGCCAGCAGTTTCCCTCGGGGGGCAAATCTCTACGAGCAGTACTTC.

The rearrangement links TRBV7-9 to TRBJ2-2; the D gene is possibly TRBD2 (5 bases). Germline V gene data show CDR1 as SEHNR and CDR2 as FQNEAQ (reference sequence). The CDR3 totals 15 residues. Trimming removed 0 bases at V and 3 bases at J, with 8 bases between. In nucleotides, the CDR3 is TGTGCCAGCAGCTTAGCGCGGGCAGACACCGGGGAGCTGTTTTTT. Translating it yields CASSLARADTGELFF.

The chain links TRBV5-5 to TRBJ2-2; D is possibly TRBD1 (5 bases). Between the trimmed V and J ends, which lost 2 bases and 1 base, there was a span of 15 bases. Germline V gene sequence: CDR1 SGHKS, CDR2 YYEKEE (reference sequence). The CDR3 runs 17 residues. CDR3 residues: CASSFTWGGQNTGELFF. The CDR3 DNA is TGTGCCAGCAGCTTCACCTGGGGCGGACAGAACACCGGGGAGCTGTTTTTT.

This clone was seen just once. The genes are TRBV6-1 and TRBJ2-7; TRBD2 agrees at 9 bases. After removal of 1 base from V and 0 bases from J, the junction contained 7 bases not matched to a gene. CDR3 length: 17 residues. In germline, CDR1 is MNHNS, CDR2 SASEGT. The CDR3 region has the DNA TGTGCCAGCAGTGAAGAGGCTAGCGGGGTGAGCTCCTACGAGCAGTACTTC. Translating gives CASSEEASGVSSYEQYF.